Below are 8 T cell receptor beta chains sequenced from a single sample in a study of blood T cell repertoires in COVID-19. This table comes from immunoSEQ multiplex PCR, and its TCRdb copy is limited to in-frame clones, with some not included. Found here are about 55,000 clones, roughly 80% of them singletons; the top ten hold roughly 5.9%. The sample consisted of peripheral blood. The source of these receptors is a human donor in a cohort sampled during active or convalescent COVID-19.

The V and J genes are TRBV6-5 and TRBJ1-1; perhaps TRBD1 as D (5 bases). The V end lost 2 bases, the J end lost 1 base, and 14 bases lay between the germline ends. CDR3 size: 16 residues. The germline CDR1 and CDR2 sequences are MNHEY and SVGAGI. CDR3 protein: CASSYVSRQKNTEAFF. The CDR3 DNA is TGTGCCAGCAGTTACGTGTCGCGACAGAAGAACACTGAAGCTTTCTTT.

This chain connects TRBV7-2 to TRBJ1-5; D remains unclear. Trimming cost V 3 bases and J 7 bases, with 16 bases left between them. This CDR3 has 15 residues. Germline values: CDR1 SGHTA, CDR2 FQGNSA. CDR3: CASSLGPRAVQPQHF. Written as DNA, the CDR3 is TGTGCCAGCAGCTTGGGCCCCAGAGCTGTACAGCCCCAGCATTTT.

V is TRBV5-1 and J is TRBJ2-2; 10 bases are shared with TRBD2. The V and J ends lost 6 bases and 1 base, in that order; junction bases with no gene match: 3. CDR1 and CDR2 from the germline V gene are SGHRS and YFSETQ. The CDR3 sequence is 15 residues long. CDR3: CASKGLAKNTGELFF. CDR3 nucleotide sequence: TGCGCCAGCAAGGGACTAGCGAAGAACACCGGGGAGCTGTTTTTT.

The chain links TRBV29-1 to TRBJ1-2, with D perhaps TRBD1 (5 bases). In germline, CDR1 is SQVTM, CDR2 ANQGSEA. V lost 4 bases, J lost 7 bases, and 19 bases lay in between. The CDR3 loop spans 14 amino acids. The CDR3 bases are TGCAGCGTTGTCAGCGGCGGGGCGCGGGGTGGCTACACCTTC. Translating it yields CSVVSGGARGGYTF.

This clone was detected only once. A junction end diverges from the germline sequence, so it may reflect a read error. V and J are TRBV10-3 and TRBJ2-7; the D gene is possibly TRBD1 (5 bases). The V gene's germline CDR1 is ENHRY and CDR2 SYGVKD. The CDR3 is 14 amino acids. CDR3 region: CAISEYRSSYEQYF. CDR3 nucleotides: TGTGCCATCAGCGAGTACAGGAGCTCCTACGAGCAGTACTTC.

The V gene is TRBV6-1, the J gene TRBJ1-5; tentatively, D is TRBD1 (6 bases). The V and J ends lost 3 bases and 3 bases respectively, with 12 bases between them. Germline V gives CDR1 MNHNS, CDR2 SASEGT. The length of the CDR3 is 15 residues. The DNA for the CDR3 is TGTGCCAGCAGTGACCCCGGGACACTCAATCAGCCCCAGCATTTT. Amino acids: CASSDPGTLNQPQHF.

The rearrangement joins TRBV6-6 to TRBJ1-3; D perhaps matches TRBD1 (6 bases). Trimming took 4 bases from V and 4 from J, leaving 11 bases between them. Germline-derived CDR1 and CDR2 are MNHNY and SVGAGI (reference sequence). The CDR3 totals 14 residues. CDR3 residues: CASSLTGTGNTIYF. In DNA form, the CDR3 reads TGTGCCAGCAGTTTAACAGGGACCGGAAACACCATATATTTT.

The chain combines TRBV24-1 with TRBJ2-4; 10 positions match TRBD1. CDR1 and CDR2 from the germline V gene are KGHDR and SFDVKD. This CDR3 comprises 15 residues. V lost 4 bases to trimming and J lost 6 bases; unmatched junction nucleotides: 5. This CDR3 is CATSDPRDRGNIQYF. The CDR3 DNA reads as TGTGCCACCAGTGACCCCCGGGACAGGGGAAACATTCAGTACTTC.